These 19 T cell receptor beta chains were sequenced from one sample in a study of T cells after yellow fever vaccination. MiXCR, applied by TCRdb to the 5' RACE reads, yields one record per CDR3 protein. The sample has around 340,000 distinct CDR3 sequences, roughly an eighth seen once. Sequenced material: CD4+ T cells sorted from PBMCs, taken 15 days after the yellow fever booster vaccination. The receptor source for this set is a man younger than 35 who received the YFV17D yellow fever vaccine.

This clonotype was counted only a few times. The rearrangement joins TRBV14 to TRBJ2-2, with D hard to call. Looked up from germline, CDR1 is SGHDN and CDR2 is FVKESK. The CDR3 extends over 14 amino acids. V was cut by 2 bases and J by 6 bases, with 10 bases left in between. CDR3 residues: CASSQRSWAGELFF. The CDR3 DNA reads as TGTGCCAGCAGCCAACGGTCCTGGGCCGGGGAGCTGTTTTTT.

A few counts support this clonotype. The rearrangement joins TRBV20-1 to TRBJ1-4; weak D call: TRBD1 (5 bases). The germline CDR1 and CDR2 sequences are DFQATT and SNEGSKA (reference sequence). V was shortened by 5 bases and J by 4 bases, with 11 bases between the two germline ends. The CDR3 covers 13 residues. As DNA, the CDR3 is TGCAGTGCTGGGCGGGGGGTTAATGAAAAACTGTTTTTT. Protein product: CSAGRGVNEKLFF.

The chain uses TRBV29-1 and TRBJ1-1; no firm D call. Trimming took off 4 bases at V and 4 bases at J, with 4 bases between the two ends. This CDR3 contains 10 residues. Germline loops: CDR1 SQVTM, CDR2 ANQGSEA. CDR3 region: CSVVATEAFF. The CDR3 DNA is TGCAGCGTTGTAGCCACTGAAGCTTTCTTT.

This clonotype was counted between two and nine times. The DNA for the CDR3 is TGTGCCACGGAACAGGGGGTTAAAAATGAGCAGTTCTTC. Encoded protein: CATEQGVKNEQFF. The chain recombines TRBV28 with TRBJ2-1; 8 positions agree with TRBD1. The J segment lost 7 bases and the V segment lost 10 bases, leaving 9 bases of the junction unmatched. The CDR3 has 13 amino acids. Germline V CDR1 and CDR2: MDHEN, SYDVKM.

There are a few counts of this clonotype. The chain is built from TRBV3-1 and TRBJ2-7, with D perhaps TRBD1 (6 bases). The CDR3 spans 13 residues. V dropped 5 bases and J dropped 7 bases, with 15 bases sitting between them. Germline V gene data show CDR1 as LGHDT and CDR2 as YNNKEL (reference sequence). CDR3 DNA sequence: TGTGCCAGCAGCTATTCTTTGAGGGGGGAGCAGTACGTC. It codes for CASSYSLRGEQYV.

In DNA, the CDR3 is TGTGCCAGCAAAAAGTGGCTAGCGGCCGAGCAGTTCTTC. Its translation is CASKKWLAAEQFF. The V and J genes are TRBV12-3 or TRBV12-4 and TRBJ2-1, with TRBD2 matching 7 bases. V dropped 7 bases and J dropped 10; count of bases not matched to a gene: 10. The CDR3 is 13 residues long.

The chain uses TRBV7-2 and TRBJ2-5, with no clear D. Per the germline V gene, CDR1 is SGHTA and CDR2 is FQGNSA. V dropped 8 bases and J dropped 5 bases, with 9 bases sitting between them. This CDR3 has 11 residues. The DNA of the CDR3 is TGTGCCAGCGGGGTCTCGGAGACCCAGTACTTC. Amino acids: CASGVSETQYF.

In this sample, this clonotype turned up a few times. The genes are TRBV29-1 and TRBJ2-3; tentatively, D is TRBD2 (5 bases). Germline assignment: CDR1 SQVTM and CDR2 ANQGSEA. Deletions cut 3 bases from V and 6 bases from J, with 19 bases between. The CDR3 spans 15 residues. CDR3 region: CSVDTILGKADTQYF. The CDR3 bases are TGCAGCGTTGACACCATACTAGGGAAGGCGGATACGCAGTATTTT.

CDR3 loop: CASSSTGGTRETQYF. CDR3 DNA: TGTGCCAGCAGCTCCACAGGGGGAACGAGGGAGACCCAGTACTTC. The rearrangement links TRBV5-6 to TRBJ2-5; 8 bases line up with TRBD1. J gave up 5 bases and V 3 bases, and 9 bases lay outside the gene matches. The CDR3 runs to 15 residues. Germline V CDR1 and CDR2: SGHDT, YYEEEE.

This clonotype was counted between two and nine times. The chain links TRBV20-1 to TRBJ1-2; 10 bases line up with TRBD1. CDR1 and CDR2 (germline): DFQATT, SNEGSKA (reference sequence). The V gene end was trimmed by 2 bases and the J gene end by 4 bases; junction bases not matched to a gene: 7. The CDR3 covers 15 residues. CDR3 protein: CSARSGQGVSYGYTF. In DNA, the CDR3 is TGCAGTGCTAGATCCGGACAGGGGGTTAGCTATGGCTACACCTTC.

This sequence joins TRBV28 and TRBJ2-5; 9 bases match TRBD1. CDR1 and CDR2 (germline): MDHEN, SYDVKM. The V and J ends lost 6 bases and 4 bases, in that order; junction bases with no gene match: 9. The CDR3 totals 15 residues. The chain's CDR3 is CASRSTGGTRETQYF. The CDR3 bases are TGTGCCAGCAGATCGACAGGGGGAACGAGAGAGACCCAGTACTTC.

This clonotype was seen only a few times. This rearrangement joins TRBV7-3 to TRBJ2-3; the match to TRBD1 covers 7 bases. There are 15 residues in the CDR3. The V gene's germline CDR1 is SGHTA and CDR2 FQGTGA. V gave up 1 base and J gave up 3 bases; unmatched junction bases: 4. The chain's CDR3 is CASSLRNRGTDTQYF. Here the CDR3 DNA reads TGTGCCAGCAGCTTAAGGAACAGGGGTACAGATACGCAGTATTTT. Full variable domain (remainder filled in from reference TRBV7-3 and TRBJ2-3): GAGVSQTPSNKVTEKGKYVELRCDPISGHTALYWYRQSLGQGPEFLIYFQGTGAADDSGLPNDRFFAVRPEGSVSTLKIQRTERGDSAVYLCASSLRNRGTDTQYFGPGTRLTVL.

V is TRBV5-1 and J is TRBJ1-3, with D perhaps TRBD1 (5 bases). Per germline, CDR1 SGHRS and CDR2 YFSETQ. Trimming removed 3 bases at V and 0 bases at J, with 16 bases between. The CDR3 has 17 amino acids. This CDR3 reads CASSWGTDPDSGNTIYF. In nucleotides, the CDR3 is TGCGCCAGCAGCTGGGGGACGGACCCTGACTCTGGAAACACCATATATTTT.

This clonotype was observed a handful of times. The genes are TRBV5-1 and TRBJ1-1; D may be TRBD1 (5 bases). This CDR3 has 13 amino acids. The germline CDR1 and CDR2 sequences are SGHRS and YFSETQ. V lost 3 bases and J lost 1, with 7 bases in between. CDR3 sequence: CASSWTRNTEAFF. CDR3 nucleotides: TGCGCCAGCAGCTGGACAAGGAACACTGAAGCTTTCTTT.

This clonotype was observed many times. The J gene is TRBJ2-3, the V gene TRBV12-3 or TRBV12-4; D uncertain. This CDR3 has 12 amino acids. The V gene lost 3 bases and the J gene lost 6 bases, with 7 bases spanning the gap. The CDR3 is CASSLYGDTQYF. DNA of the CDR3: TGTGCCAGCAGTTTGTACGGGGATACGCAGTATTTT.

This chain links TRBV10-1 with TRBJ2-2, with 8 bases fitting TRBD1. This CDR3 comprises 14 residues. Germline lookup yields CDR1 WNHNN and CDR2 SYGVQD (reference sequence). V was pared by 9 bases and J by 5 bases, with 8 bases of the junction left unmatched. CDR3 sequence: CASRRRQGTGELFF. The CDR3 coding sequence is TGCGCCAGTCGACGTAGACAGGGGACCGGGGAGCTGTTTTTT.

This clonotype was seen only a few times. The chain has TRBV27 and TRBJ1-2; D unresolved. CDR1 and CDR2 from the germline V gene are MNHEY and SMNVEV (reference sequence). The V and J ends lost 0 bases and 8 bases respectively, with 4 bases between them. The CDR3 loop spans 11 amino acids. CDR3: CASSLSKGYTF. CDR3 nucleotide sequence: TGTGCCAGCAGTTTATCAAAGGGCTACACCTTC.

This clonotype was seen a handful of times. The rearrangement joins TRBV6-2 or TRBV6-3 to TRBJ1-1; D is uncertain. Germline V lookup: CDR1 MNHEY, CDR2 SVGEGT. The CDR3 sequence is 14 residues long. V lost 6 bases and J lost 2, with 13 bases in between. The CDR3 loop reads CASRPFRENTEAFF. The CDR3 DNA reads TGTGCCAGCAGGCCCTTTCGGGAAAACACTGAAGCTTTCTTT.

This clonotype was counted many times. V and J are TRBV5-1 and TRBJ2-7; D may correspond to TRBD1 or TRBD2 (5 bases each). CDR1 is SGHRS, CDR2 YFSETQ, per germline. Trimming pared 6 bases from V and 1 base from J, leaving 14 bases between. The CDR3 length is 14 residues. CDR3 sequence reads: CASIPGTESYEQYV. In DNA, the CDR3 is TGCGCCAGCATCCCCGGGACGGAGTCCTACGAGCAGTACGTC.